This T cell receptor (beta chain) was sequenced during a study of regulatory T cells in long-lasting Graves disease. As to time point: persistent/refractory GD, antithyroid drugs over 5 years with positive TRAb. Following extraction of RNA from PBMCs, that RNA was used to make the TCR library. Trimming shortened V by 3 bases and J by 11 bases, and 17 bases separated the two germline ends. Per the germline V gene, CDR1 is MDHEN and CDR2 is SYDVKM. This CDR3 has 14 amino acids. This clonotype was found many times. Arm-PCR of CDR3 regions and iRepertoire HTBI primers were used to build TCR beta libraries. TCRdb passed the multiplex PCR reads through MiXCR, listing each CDR3 protein once. The top ten hold roughly 7% of the sample, which has about 470,000 distinct CDR3 sequences, around a fifth seen once.

V gene TRBV28 combines with J gene TRBJ1-5; no clear D gene. The sequenced sample was peripheral blood mononuclear cells (PBMCs), obtained when the disease was refractory, from a patient treated with antithyroid drugs. This sequence originates from a female donor with Graves disease. The CDR3 DNA follows: TGTGCCAGCAGTTTGAATTATAACGGCTTATCCCAGCATTTT. As protein: CASSLNYNGLSQHF.